A selection of T cell receptor beta chains follows, all from one sample in a study of T-cell reconstitution after alpha-beta-depleted transplantation in children. MiXCR, run by TCRdb on the PCR reads, gives a single entry per CDR3 protein. The sample lists under 850,000 distinct CDR3 sequences, over 10% occurring once. The sample in question was PBMCs, obtained before TCRalphabeta/CD19-depleted stem cell transplant. These receptors came from a girl aged 2 to 9 with congenital amegakaryocytic thrombocytopenia, due to receive a stem cell transplant. Both conserved end residues are trimmed from each CDR3.

TRBJ1-1 | TRBV6-5 | ASSYSFGGEAF
TRBJ2-1 | TRBV15 | ATSNLWEEQF
TRBJ2-7 | TRBV27 | ASSFISGEQY
TRBJ2-3 | TRBV28 | ASSRTSRDTQY
TRBJ2-3 | TRBV3-1 | ASSGHLSGRIRDTQY
TRBJ1-2 | TRBV5-1 | ASSLAAGTSVGYT
TRBJ2-3 | TRBV5-1 | ASSLPSGLAGGPLDTQY
TRBJ2-7 | TRBV3-1 | ASSHGQGSWEQY
TRBJ2-3 | TRBV28 | ASSLTGTTDTQY
TRBJ1-1 | TRBV20-1 | SARRSREAEAF
TRBJ1-1 | TRBV4-1 | ASVSQGMREAF
TRBJ1-1 | TRBV6-5 | ASSYLGQGPTEAF
TRBJ2-7 | TRBV5-8 | ASSLTAGVRYEQY
TRBJ1-1 | TRBV7-9 | ASSPMVGPMNTEAF
TRBJ1-5 | TRBV28 | ASWVGYSNQPQH
TRBJ2-1 | TRBV29-1 | SVARSPLGGGVGNEQF
TRBJ2-4 | TRBV3-1 | ASSQVVDSGRTGNIQY
TRBJ2-3 | TRBV7-3 | ASSPTGAADTQY
TRBJ1-5 | TRBV5-1 | ASSLGQLGQPQH
TRBJ2-7 | TRBV12-3/TRBV12-4 | ASSLGLAGVSYEQY
TRBJ2-7 | TRBV5-1 | ASSLDRYIPYEQY
TRBJ1-5 | TRBV24-1 | ATNQGVQYSNQPQH
TRBJ2-3 | TRBV7-2 | ATLRSGRNSLTDTQY
TRBJ1-3 | TRBV6-5 | ASSYGVRSGNTIY
TRBJ2-1 | TRBV20-1 | SARALAGSSYNEQF
TRBJ2-7 | TRBV20-1 | SARDGGQGYEQY
TRBJ2-1 | TRBV5-1 | ASRLDSNEQF
TRBJ2-3 | TRBV14 | ASSQHWTDTQY
TRBJ1-5 | TRBV20-1 | SATGTNNQPQH
TRBJ2-5 | TRBV20-1 | SARGTPRGETQY
TRBJ2-7 | TRBV29-1 | SGNQLAGRLHEQY
TRBJ1-5 | TRBV7-9 | ASSLLGDRGNQPQH
TRBJ2-7 | TRBV20-1 | SSFARDRDYEQY
TRBJ2-1 | TRBV7-9 | ASSYENNEQF
TRBJ1-5 | TRBV12-3/TRBV12-4 | ASSLGKGQSLGNQPQH
TRBJ2-1 | TRBV4-1 | ASSQDERGTSGRNEQF
TRBJ2-1 | TRBV7-9 | ASSPGQHAYNEQF
TRBJ2-5 | TRBV7-9 | ASSFGTKETQY
TRBJ1-2 | TRBV28 | ASTTRPGDYGYT
TRBJ2-3 | TRBV5-4 | ASSRTSERTDTQY